The source of this T cell receptor (beta chain) is a study of T cell responses to AZD1222 COVID-19 vaccine. Here immunoSEQ multiplex PCR was the method, and the copy in TCRdb shows in-frame clones only, minus some. The sample has approximately 130,000 clones; approximately 91% are singletons. Deletions cut 0 bases from V and 4 bases from J, with 12 bases between. Germline values: CDR1 LGHNA, CDR2 YSLEER. This CDR3 region has 15 residues. The chain employs TRBV4-3 and TRBJ1-1; D gene ambiguous. Sequencing used peripheral blood, obtained on day 0 of AZD1222 vaccination. The receptor was isolated from an adult in good health. The CDR3 sequence is CASSQESDRFTEAFF. As DNA, the CDR3 is TGCGCCAGCAGCCAAGAGTCTGATCGGTTCACTGAAGCTTTCTTT.